The 27 T cell receptor beta chains below come from one sample, sequenced in a study of T cells in Graves' hyperthyroidism and ophthalmopathy. Amplified TCR beta CDR3 regions derived from RNA transcripts. First-round RT-PCR with HTBI primers amplified the TCR CDR3 region. TCRdb reprocessed the multiplex PCR reads via MiXCR and lists one record per CDR3 protein. The sample records some 770,000 distinct CDR3 sequences, less than 20% being singletons. Material for sequencing was blood. All receptors come from a man aged 18-30 years with Graves' hyperthyroidism.

This sequence joins TRBV6-1 and TRBJ1-2, with a tentative D call TRBD1 (5 bases). Germline CDR1 MNHNS, CDR2 SASEGT. This CDR3 is built from 14 residues. V was pared by 7 bases and J by 9 bases, with 21 bases between. The CDR3 nucleotides are TGTGCCAGCAAACCGACACGGACCGGGGGAAGCTACACCTTC. Translated, it gives CASKPTRTGGSYTF.

The chain combines TRBV3-1 with TRBJ2-3; a possible D gene is TRBD2 (6 bases). Trimming took 4 bases from V and 4 from J, leaving 15 bases between them. Per the germline V gene, CDR1 is LGHDT and CDR2 is YNNKEL (reference sequence). The CDR3 sequence is 15 residues long. The CDR3: CASSLGTQGPDTQYF. CDR3 DNA sequence: TGTGCCAGCAGCCTCGGGACTCAAGGCCCAGATACGCAGTATTTT.

This clonotype was seen at least ten times. The chain couples TRBV7-2 to TRBJ2-5; 9 bases match TRBD1. V was clipped by 4 bases and J by 4 bases; unmatched bases: 1. Looked up from germline, CDR1 is SGHTA and CDR2 is FQGNSA. CDR3 length: 13 amino acids. The CDR3 loop reads CASSSQGAETQYF. The CDR3 DNA reads TGTGCCAGCAGCTCACAGGGGGCAGAGACCCAGTACTTC.

This clonotype was detected ten times or more. The gene calls are TRBV18 and TRBJ2-7, with D tentatively TRBD2 (5 bases). Germline V CDR1 and CDR2: KGHSH, LQKENI. The CDR3 totals 13 residues. Trimming pared 4 bases from V and 3 bases from J, leaving 10 bases between. The CDR3 reads CASSQRNNYEQYF. CDR3 in DNA: TGTGCCAGCTCACAGCGGAATAACTACGAGCAGTACTTC.

This clonotype came up once. The CDR3 nucleotides read TGTGCCAGTAGCGGGGACTACAACCAAGAGACCCAGTACTTC. Amino acids: CASSGDYNQETQYF. The genes are TRBV19 and TRBJ2-5; 7 nucleotides align to TRBD2. The CDR3 loop spans 14 amino acids. After removal of 6 bases from V and 0 bases from J, the junction contained 4 bases not matched to a gene. Germline V gene data show CDR1 as LNHDA and CDR2 as SQIVND (reference sequence).

The rearrangement links TRBV7-8 to TRBJ1-2; 8 nucleotides align to TRBD1. Trimming took 4 bases from V and 3 from J; bases not matched to a gene: 4. Germline CDR1 and CDR2: SGHVS and FQNEAQ. CDR3 size: 14 residues. CDR3 residues: CASSYLDRDYGYTF. Here the CDR3 DNA reads TGTGCCAGCAGCTACCTGGACAGGGACTATGGCTACACCTTC.

This clonotype was seen ten or more times. The CDR3 here is CASSRVSGEAFF. DNA of the CDR3: TGTGCCAGCAGTCGAGTCTCGGGTGAAGCTTTCTTT. V gene TRBV28 combines with J gene TRBJ1-1; no clear D gene. Looked up from germline, CDR1 is MDHEN and CDR2 is SYDVKM. V gave up 5 bases and J gave up 7 bases, with 11 bases separating them. The length of the CDR3 is 12 residues.

This clonotype has a handful of counts. V and J are TRBV10-3 and TRBJ2-3; possible D gene TRBD2, 6 bases. Trimming stripped 7 bases from V and 2 bases from J, with 10 bases between. This CDR3 is built from 13 residues. Germline lookup yields CDR1 ENHRY and CDR2 SYGVKD. The CDR3 spells CAITPGLTDTQYF. As DNA, the CDR3 is TGTGCCATCACACCGGGACTCACAGATACGCAGTATTTT.

This clonotype has a count of ten or more. The chain uses TRBV20-1 and TRBJ2-4, with a weak D call TRBD2 (6 bases). The CDR3 contains 12 residues. CDR1 and CDR2 from the germline V gene are DFQATT and SNEGSKA (reference sequence). V was clipped by 7 bases and J by 4 bases, with 11 bases between them. The CDR3 reads CSVAGRKNIQYF. CDR3 coding DNA: TGCAGTGTCGCGGGACGAAAAAACATTCAGTACTTC.

This clonotype appeared a few times. The V call is TRBV7-3, the J call TRBJ1-2; D uncertain. CDR1 and CDR2 from the germline V gene are SGHTA and FQGTGA. CDR3 length: 17 amino acids. V lost 0 bases and J lost 3, with 17 bases in between. The CDR3 DNA is TGTGCCAGCAGCTTAACCCCCCTCCGTGCCGGGGACTATGGCTACACCTTC. Translating it yields CASSLTPLRAGDYGYTF.

This clonotype was observed many times. The chain recombines TRBV3-1 with TRBJ2-1, with D perhaps TRBD2 (5 bases). The CDR3 is made up of 16 amino acids. The V end lost 4 bases, the J end lost 1 base, and 14 bases lay between the germline ends. Germline lookup yields CDR1 LGHDT and CDR2 YNNKEL (reference sequence). Here the CDR3 DNA reads TGTGCCAGCAGCCTTGTCACGGACTCGTCCTACAATGAGCAGTTCTTC. Its translation is CASSLVTDSSYNEQFF.

Ten or more counts support this clonotype. The chain couples TRBV30 to TRBJ2-7, with D uncertain. Trimming left V 3 bases short and J 5 bases short, with 8 bases between. CDR1 is GTSNPN, CDR2 SVGIG, per germline (reference sequence). The CDR3 spans 11 residues. CDR3 sequence: CAWRGGDEQYF. CDR3 sequence (DNA): TGTGCCTGGAGGGGTGGTGACGAGCAGTACTTC.

About this clonotype itself: An end of the junction differs from the germline gene, which may be a read error. The chain joins TRBV4-1 to TRBJ2-1; D is ambiguous. The CDR3 extends over 12 amino acids. In germline, CDR1 is MGHRA, CDR2 YSYEKL. CDR3 region: CASSQDRAELFF. CDR3 coding DNA: TGTGCCAGCAGCCAAGATAGGGCGGAGCTGTTCTTC.

There are many counts of this clonotype. The V and J genes are TRBV15 and TRBJ2-1; TRBD2 is a possible D gene (5 bases). The V gene lost 0 bases and the J gene lost 8 bases, with 14 bases spanning the gap. Germline CDR1 is LNHNV and CDR2 is YYDKDF (reference sequence). This CDR3 region has 15 residues. The CDR3 nucleotides are TGTGCCACCAGCAGAGATGTAGCGATAAGCCATGAGCAGTTCTTC. Amino acid sequence: CATSRDVAISHEQFF.

The chain carries TRBV7-2 and TRBJ1-3; TRBD1 aligns across 10 bases. The CDR3 has 18 amino acids. The V gene's germline CDR1 is SGHTA and CDR2 FQGNSA. The junction had 10 bases not matched to a gene; V was cut back by 1 base and J by 4 bases. CDR3 loop: CASSLGDRGRIHGNTIYF. DNA for the CDR3: TGTGCCAGCAGCTTAGGCGACAGGGGGCGCATACACGGAAACACCATATATTTT. Variable domain in full (rest from reference TRBV7-2 and TRBJ1-3): GAGVSQSPSNKVTEKGKDVELRCDPISGHTALYWYRQSLGQGLEFLIYFQGNSAPDKSGLPSDRFSAERTGGSVSTLTIQRTQQEDSAVYLCASSLGDRGRIHGNTIYFGEGSWLTVV.

This clonotype was found a few times. The V gene is TRBV7-9, the J gene TRBJ1-1; TRBD1 is a possible D gene (5 bases). Trimming removed 2 bases at V and 6 bases at J, with 10 bases between. CDR1 is SEHNR, CDR2 FQNEAQ, per germline (reference sequence). The CDR3 runs to 13 residues. The CDR3 sequence: CASSLNGAAEAFF. Here the CDR3 DNA reads TGTGCCAGCAGCTTAAATGGGGCGGCTGAAGCTTTCTTT. Full variable domain (rest looked up from reference TRBV7-9 and TRBJ1-1): DTGVSQNPRHKITKRGQNVTFRCDPISEHNRLYWYRQTLGQGPEFLTYFQNEAQLEKSRLLSDRFSAERPKGSFSTLEIQRTEQGDSAMYLCASSLNGAAEAFFGQGTRLTVV.

In this sample, this clonotype turned up many times. The chain links TRBV11-2 to TRBJ2-3; D remains unclear. The CDR3 length is 17 residues. Germline-derived CDR1 and CDR2 are SGHAT and FQNNGV. Trimming pared 2 bases from V and 2 bases from J, leaving 17 bases between. CDR3 nucleotides: TGTGCCAGCAGCTTACCTCGCGGAAGGGCGTCCACAGATACGCAGTATTTT. Its protein product is CASSLPRGRASTDTQYF.

This rearrangement joins TRBV7-8 to TRBJ1-2, with TRBD1 matching 12 bases. The V segment lost 2 bases and the J segment 2 bases; nucleotides outside the gene matches: 6. CDR1 is SGHVS and CDR2 is FQNEAQ in the germline V gene. The CDR3 has 17 residues. This CDR3 is CASSLRDRGLRNYGYTF. CDR3 coding DNA: TGTGCCAGCAGCTTAAGGGACAGGGGGCTGAGGAACTATGGCTACACCTTC.

This clonotype was recorded a few times. The gene calls are TRBV7-9 and TRBJ1-6, with D possibly being TRBD1 (6 bases). V gave up 3 bases and J gave up 7 bases, with 7 bases separating them. Germline V gene data show CDR1 as SEHNR and CDR2 as FQNEAQ (reference sequence). CDR3 length: 13 residues. CDR3: CASSFTGNSPLHF. In DNA, the CDR3 is TGTGCCAGCAGCTTTACAGGGAATTCACCCCTCCACTTT.

This clonotype was seen at least ten times. CDR3 protein: CSVDLGENNYEQYF. As DNA, the CDR3 is TGCAGCGTTGATCTGGGGGAGAATAACTACGAGCAGTACTTC. The chain combines TRBV29-1 with TRBJ2-7; D assignment may be TRBD1 or TRBD2 (5 bases each). Looked up from germline, CDR1 is SQVTM and CDR2 is ANQGSEA. The CDR3 consists of 14 residues. Trimming left V 3 bases short and J 3 bases short, with 15 bases between.

This clonotype was seen many times. This chain uses TRBV6-6 with TRBJ2-7; TRBD1 matches 7 bases. The germline gives CDR1 MNHNY, CDR2 SVGAGI (reference sequence). V was clipped by 2 bases and J by 5 bases; unmatched bases: 3. The CDR3 spans 13 residues. The DNA of the CDR3 is TGTGCCAGCAGTTACCACAGGGGCGACGAGCAGTACTTC. Translation: CASSYHRGDEQYF.

J is TRBJ2-7 and V is TRBV6-2 or TRBV6-3; tentatively, D is TRBD1 (5 bases). This CDR3 is 14 amino acids long. Per germline, CDR1 MNHEY and CDR2 SVGEGT. The V end was cut by 2 bases, the J end by 4 bases, with 12 bases between. Written as DNA, the CDR3 is TGTGCCAGCAGTTACGCCAGGGTTCAATACGAGCAGTACTTC. Encoded protein: CASSYARVQYEQYF.

V is TRBV20-1 and J is TRBJ2-5, with TRBD1 identical over 7 bases. The CDR3 has 14 residues. Trimming at V came to 0 bases and at J to 6 bases, leaving 7 bases not matched to a gene. Germline assignment: CDR1 DFQATT and CDR2 SNEGSKA (reference sequence). The CDR3 reads CSARETGNGQTQYF. In DNA form, the CDR3 reads TGCAGTGCTAGAGAGACAGGGAATGGTCAGACCCAGTACTTC.

The gene calls are TRBV20-1 and TRBJ2-1; 9 positions match TRBD2. Germline CDR1 and CDR2: DFQATT and SNEGSKA (reference sequence). This CDR3 has 17 residues. The CDR3 DNA sequence: TGCGGGGGGCTCTTAGCGGGAGTACGCAGCCCCTACAATGAGCAGTTCTTC. Its protein is CGGLLAGVRSPYNEQFF.

This clonotype occurred many times. V and J are TRBV7-2 and TRBJ2-1, with 8 bases that match TRBD1. The germline gives CDR1 SGHTA, CDR2 FQGNSA. Germline trimming cut 5 bases from V and 1 base from J; bases unmatched to any gene: 7. This CDR3 contains 16 residues. Here the CDR3 reads CASSPPGGASYNEQFF. In DNA form, the CDR3 reads TGTGCCAGCAGCCCCCCAGGGGGCGCATCCTACAATGAGCAGTTCTTC.

The sample holds many counts of this clonotype. This chain joins TRBV29-1 and TRBJ1-1, with no clear D. With 4 bases removed from V and 3 bases from J, the gap between germline ends came to 3 bases. Looked up from germline, CDR1 is SQVTM and CDR2 is ANQGSEA. The CDR3 runs to 10 residues. DNA for the CDR3: TGCAGCGTTGGGGACACTGAAGCTTTCTTT. It encodes CSVGDTEAFF.

This chain connects TRBV20-1 to TRBJ2-1; 12 positions match TRBD1. Germline V lookup: CDR1 DFQATT, CDR2 SNEGSKA (reference sequence). V lost 3 bases to trimming and J lost 10 bases; unmatched junction nucleotides: 13. The CDR3 covers 16 residues. CDR3 protein: CSARVLSGQGANEQFF. As DNA, the CDR3 is TGCAGTGCTAGGGTTCTATCGGGACAGGGGGCAAACGAGCAGTTCTTC.